These T cell receptor beta chains were read from a single sample in a study of CD8+ T cells in alopecia areata. Sequencing used immunoSEQ multiplex PCR; TCRdb keeps in-frame clones, though not all of them. This table holds fewer than 110,000 clones, approximately 58% found once. The sample taken for sequencing was CD4+ T cells sorted from blood. The receptors stem from a human donor in good health. The CDR3 runs from the conserved cysteine through the conserved F or W. The order of the fields is CDR3 DNA, CDR3 protein, clone size, V gene, J gene, D gene. The D gene is left open where the match is weak. Some rows mark clone size as missing; the rest say once, few, many or name a class of expanded clone.

CDR3nt: TGTGCCAGCAGCTCGGGACTGATCAATCAGCCCCAGCATTTT
CDR3aa: CASSSGLINQPQHF
abundance: few
v_gene: TRBV7-2
j_gene: TRBJ1-5
d_gene: .

CDR3nt: TGTGCCAGCAGTTACTCTGGGGGGCGGACTGAAGCTTTCTTT
CDR3aa: CASSYSGGRTEAFF
abundance: few
v_gene: TRBV6-5
j_gene: TRBJ1-1
d_gene: .

CDR3nt: TGTGCCAGCAGCTTAGAGATTAGCGGGGGCCAACACACAGATACGCAGTATTTT
CDR3aa: CASSLEISGGQHTDTQYF
abundance: few
v_gene: TRBV11-1
j_gene: TRBJ2-3
d_gene: TRBD2

CDR3nt: TGTGCCTGGAGAAACTTCGGGACTAGCGGCTCGGAGGCTACGCAGTATTTT
CDR3aa: CAWRNFGTSGSEATQYF
abundance: .
v_gene: TRBV30
j_gene: TRBJ2-3
d_gene: TRBD2

CDR3nt: TGTGCCAGCTCCAGATATGGCTACACCTTC
CDR3aa: CASSRYGYTF
abundance: .
v_gene: TRBV28
j_gene: TRBJ1-2
d_gene: .

CDR3nt: TGCAGCGTCGGGACAGCCTTCGGTCCTTCTATTGGCTACACCTTC
CDR3aa: CSVGTAFGPSIGYTF
abundance: .
v_gene: TRBV29-1
j_gene: TRBJ1-2
d_gene: TRBD1

CDR3nt: TGTGCCAGCAGCTCCATGGGCCCCTATGGCTACACCTTC
CDR3aa: CASSSMGPYGYTF
abundance: .
v_gene: TRBV27
j_gene: TRBJ1-2
d_gene: .

CDR3nt: TGTGCCAGCAGCTACAACCAGGGAGTCCAGGAGACCCAGTACTTC
CDR3aa: CASSYNQGVQETQYF
abundance: .
v_gene: TRBV5-4
j_gene: TRBJ2-5
d_gene: .

CDR3nt: TGTGCCAGCAGTGTTCGGGACAGGAGGGGGGACACTGAAGCTTTCTTT
CDR3aa: CASSVRDRRGDTEAFF
abundance: once
v_gene: TRBV2
j_gene: TRBJ1-1
d_gene: TRBD1

CDR3nt: TGCAGCGTTGTGGGGACCGCGGGGAACACTGAAGCTTTCTTT
CDR3aa: CSVVGTAGNTEAFF
abundance: .
v_gene: TRBV29-1
j_gene: TRBJ1-1
d_gene: .

CDR3nt: TGTGCCAGTAGTCCCGGGACAGGCTACGGCTACACCTTC
CDR3aa: CASSPGTGYGYTF
abundance: .
v_gene: TRBV19
j_gene: TRBJ1-2
d_gene: TRBD1

CDR3nt: TGTGCCAGCAGCCCTTGGGACCTAGATACGCAGTATTTT
CDR3aa: CASSPWDLDTQYF
abundance: .
v_gene: TRBV7-6
j_gene: TRBJ2-3
d_gene: .

CDR3nt: TGCAGCGTTCCGCCCGATGATGACAACTATGGCTACACCTTC
CDR3aa: CSVPPDDDNYGYTF
abundance: .
v_gene: TRBV29-1
j_gene: TRBJ1-2
d_gene: .

CDR3nt: TGTGCCTTAGGGTGGGGGTACGAGACCCAGTACTTC
CDR3aa: CALGWGYETQYF
abundance: .
v_gene: TRBV30
j_gene: TRBJ2-5
d_gene: .

CDR3nt: TGTGCCAGCAGCTTAGTACAGGGATCTGTGGAGCAGTACTTC
CDR3aa: CASSLVQGSVEQYF
abundance: few
v_gene: TRBV7-2
j_gene: TRBJ2-7
d_gene: .

CDR3nt: TGTGCCAGCAGCTTAGGGGGGGGAGGTTGGAATTCACCCCTCCACTTT
CDR3aa: CASSLGGGGWNSPLHF
abundance: few
v_gene: TRBV7-2
j_gene: TRBJ1-6
d_gene: .

CDR3nt: TGTGCCTGGAGTGGCTCGGCGGCAGATACGCAGTATTTT
CDR3aa: CAWSGSAADTQYF
abundance: .
v_gene: TRBV30
j_gene: TRBJ2-3
d_gene: .

CDR3nt: TGCGCCAGCAGCTTGGGATTACAGGGGGCGCGAGAGACCCAGTACTTC
CDR3aa: CASSLGLQGARETQYF
abundance: .
v_gene: TRBV5-1
j_gene: TRBJ2-5
d_gene: TRBD1

CDR3nt: TGTGCCACCACAGGGTACCAAGAGACCCAGTACTTC
CDR3aa: CATTGYQETQYF
abundance: few
v_gene: TRBV7-8
j_gene: TRBJ2-5
d_gene: .

CDR3nt: TGTGCCAGCAGACCCTTCGGGGGGGTGCTGGGGCAAGAGACCCAGTACTTC
CDR3aa: CASRPFGGVLGQETQYF
abundance: .
v_gene: TRBV5-4
j_gene: TRBJ2-5
d_gene: TRBD2

CDR3nt: TGTGCCAGCGGGCGTCCGGGGACCCAGTACTTC
CDR3aa: CASGRPGTQYF
abundance: .
v_gene: TRBV28
j_gene: TRBJ2-5
d_gene: .

CDR3nt: TGTGCCACCAGCAGAGATTTCGGGGGGGAGACCCAGTACTTC
CDR3aa: CATSRDFGGETQYF
abundance: .
v_gene: TRBV15
j_gene: TRBJ2-5
d_gene: TRBD2

CDR3nt: TGCAGTGTCCAACGGGAGACCCAGTACTTC
CDR3aa: CSVQRETQYF
abundance: .
v_gene: TRBV20-1
j_gene: TRBJ2-5
d_gene: .

CDR3nt: TGCGCCAGCAGCCCCGTGGAGTTCCGGGACGGGGAACACAATACGCAGTATTTT
CDR3aa: CASSPVEFRDGEHNTQYF
abundance: .
v_gene: TRBV5-1
j_gene: TRBJ2-3
d_gene: .

CDR3nt: TGTGCCAGCAGCTTAATGGGACAGTCCTACAATGAGCAGTTCTTC
CDR3aa: CASSLMGQSYNEQFF
abundance: .
v_gene: TRBV7-8
j_gene: TRBJ2-1
d_gene: TRBD1

CDR3nt: TGCAGCGCCGAGGACAGGACTGAAGCTTTCTTT
CDR3aa: CSAEDRTEAFF
abundance: .
v_gene: TRBV29-1
j_gene: TRBJ1-1
d_gene: TRBD1

CDR3nt: TGCGCCAGCAGCTTGGGCAGGGGGCAAACACCCCTCCACTTT
CDR3aa: CASSLGRGQTPLHF
abundance: .
v_gene: TRBV5-1
j_gene: TRBJ1-6
d_gene: TRBD1

CDR3nt: TGTGCCAGCAGGATACGGGACAGGGCCGGGATCACTGAAGCTTTCTTT
CDR3aa: CASRIRDRAGITEAFF
abundance: few
v_gene: TRBV28
j_gene: TRBJ1-1
d_gene: TRBD1

CDR3nt: TGCAGCGTTGGCCGGGGAGAGGGAAATTATGGCTACACCTTC
CDR3aa: CSVGRGEGNYGYTF
abundance: once
v_gene: TRBV29-1
j_gene: TRBJ1-2
d_gene: .

CDR3nt: TGTGCCAGCAGTGGAAGGGGGCTCTATGGCTACACCTTC
CDR3aa: CASSGRGLYGYTF
abundance: .
v_gene: TRBV25-1
j_gene: TRBJ1-2
d_gene: TRBD1

CDR3nt: TGTGCCAGCAGCTTAGGGGGGGTGACACCCCTCCACTTT
CDR3aa: CASSLGGVTPLHF
abundance: many
v_gene: TRBV11-2
j_gene: TRBJ1-6
d_gene: .

CDR3nt: TGTGCCAGCAGTTACGGCCGGGGGAACACTGAAGCTTTCTTT
CDR3aa: CASSYGRGNTEAFF
abundance: few
v_gene: TRBV6-5
j_gene: TRBJ1-1
d_gene: .

CDR3nt: TGCAGTACCTTTGAAGGCTACACCTTC
CDR3aa: CSTFEGYTF
abundance: .
v_gene: TRBV20-1
j_gene: TRBJ1-2
d_gene: .

CDR3nt: TGTGCCAGCAGCTCCCGATACAATGAGCAGTTCTTC
CDR3aa: CASSSRYNEQFF
abundance: many
v_gene: TRBV5-5
j_gene: TRBJ2-1
d_gene: .

CDR3nt: TGTGCCTGGAGTGACCTCGGGGGGGCCCCGGATACGCAGTATTTT
CDR3aa: CAWSDLGGAPDTQYF
abundance: .
v_gene: TRBV30
j_gene: TRBJ2-3
d_gene: TRBD2

CDR3nt: TGTGCCAGCAGCTTCGTCGGGACGGAAGATTCACCCCTCCACTTT
CDR3aa: CASSFVGTEDSPLHF
abundance: few
v_gene: TRBV7-2
j_gene: TRBJ1-6
d_gene: .

CDR3nt: TGTGCCAGCAGCTTACTTTTGACAGATACGCAGTATTTT
CDR3aa: CASSLLLTDTQYF
abundance: .
v_gene: TRBV7-2
j_gene: TRBJ2-3
d_gene: .

CDR3nt: TGTGCCAGCAGCGACAGGGGGTACTATGGCTACACCTTC
CDR3aa: CASSDRGYYGYTF
abundance: once
v_gene: TRBV28
j_gene: TRBJ1-2
d_gene: TRBD1

CDR3nt: TGTGCCAGCAGCTCGGGGGGGTGGGAATACTCCTACAATGAGCAGTTCTTC
CDR3aa: CASSSGGWEYSYNEQFF
abundance: .
v_gene: TRBV7-6
j_gene: TRBJ2-1
d_gene: TRBD2

CDR3nt: TGTGCCAGCAGCTCATTAGGGGCTGGGACAGGGGGCAACTATGGCTACACCTTC
CDR3aa: CASSSLGAGTGGNYGYTF
abundance: few
v_gene: TRBV7-9
j_gene: TRBJ1-2
d_gene: TRBD1

CDR3nt: TGCAGCGTTGGGGACCCCGGTGGATCCTACGAGCAGTACTTC
CDR3aa: CSVGDPGGSYEQYF
abundance: .
v_gene: TRBV29-1
j_gene: TRBJ2-7
d_gene: .

CDR3nt: TGCGCCAGCAGTCGCCCGGTCGGGTGGGACACCATATATTTT
CDR3aa: CASSRPVGWDTIYF
abundance: .
v_gene: TRBV23-1
j_gene: TRBJ1-3
d_gene: .

CDR3nt: TGCGCCAGCAGCAGACAGGTGAGCTCCTACGAGCAGTACTTC
CDR3aa: CASSRQVSSYEQYF
abundance: .
v_gene: TRBV5-1
j_gene: TRBJ2-7
d_gene: .

CDR3nt: TGTGCCAGCAGTCCTCGGGGGGCGAACGAGCAGTACTTC
CDR3aa: CASSPRGANEQYF
abundance: few
v_gene: TRBV6-6
j_gene: TRBJ2-7
d_gene: .

CDR3nt: TGTGCCAGCAGCCAAAGGGGGGCGAACACTGAAGCTTTCTTT
CDR3aa: CASSQRGANTEAFF
abundance: .
v_gene: TRBV14
j_gene: TRBJ1-1
d_gene: .

CDR3nt: TGTGCCAGCAGCTTGTGGGGGCTGGGAAATGAAAAACTGTTTTTT
CDR3aa: CASSLWGLGNEKLFF
abundance: few
v_gene: TRBV7-2
j_gene: TRBJ1-4
d_gene: .

CDR3nt: TGTGCCAGCAGCGTGACTAGCGGGGGAAAGGATCAGTACTTC
CDR3aa: CASSVTSGGKDQYF
abundance: .
v_gene: TRBV9
j_gene: TRBJ2-7
d_gene: TRBD2

CDR3nt: TGCGCCAGCAGCTGGCCCGGGACTAGCGGGGGGCAAGAGACCCAGTACTTC
CDR3aa: CASSWPGTSGGQETQYF
abundance: .
v_gene: TRBV5-1
j_gene: TRBJ2-5
d_gene: TRBD2

CDR3nt: TGTGCCAGCAGTTTGGGGCGGGGGCGAGGCTACACCTTC
CDR3aa: CASSLGRGRGYTF
abundance: few
v_gene: TRBV28
j_gene: TRBJ1-2
d_gene: .

CDR3nt: TGTGCCAGTAGTACCCGCCGGACAGGGGATAATTCACCCCTCCACTTT
CDR3aa: CASSTRRTGDNSPLHF
abundance: .
v_gene: TRBV19
j_gene: TRBJ1-6
d_gene: TRBD1

CDR3nt: TGTGCCAGCAGTTTACAGGGTGAAAGCAATCAGCCCCAGCATTTT
CDR3aa: CASSLQGESNQPQHF
abundance: .
v_gene: TRBV6-5
j_gene: TRBJ1-5
d_gene: .

CDR3nt: TGTGCCAGCAGCTTAGAGGGGCTGGTCAATCAGCCCCAGCATTTT
CDR3aa: CASSLEGLVNQPQHF
abundance: .
v_gene: TRBV7-9
j_gene: TRBJ1-5
d_gene: .

CDR3nt: TGCAGCGTCCTAGACAGCTTTGGTCCACCCCTCCACTTT
CDR3aa: CSVLDSFGPPLHF
abundance: once
v_gene: TRBV29-1
j_gene: TRBJ1-6
d_gene: .

CDR3nt: TGTGCCTGGAGTTCTCAGCGAGTTCTGGGGACGGTCGCCTCAGGGGCCAACGTCCTGACTTTC
CDR3aa: CAWSSQRVLGTVASGANVLTF
abundance: .
v_gene: TRBV30
j_gene: TRBJ2-6
d_gene: .

CDR3nt: TGTGCCAGCTCACCGCAGCGGGGGGGTAACAATGAGCAGTTCTTC
CDR3aa: CASSPQRGGNNEQFF
abundance: few
v_gene: TRBV18
j_gene: TRBJ2-1
d_gene: TRBD2

CDR3nt: TGTGCCAGCAGGACCCATAGCGGGGCCTACAATGAGCAGTTCTTC
CDR3aa: CASRTHSGAYNEQFF
abundance: once
v_gene: TRBV27
j_gene: TRBJ2-1
d_gene: TRBD2

CDR3nt: .
CDR3aa: CSLRFGGNSYEQYF
abundance: .
v_gene: TRBV29-1
j_gene: TRBJ2-7
d_gene: .

CDR3nt: TGTGCCAGCTCACCACACAGGGACAAGGAAGCTTTCTTT
CDR3aa: CASSPHRDKEAFF
abundance: few
v_gene: TRBV18
j_gene: TRBJ1-1
d_gene: .

CDR3nt: TGCAGCGTACACTCAGGGTTGTACACCGGGGAGCTGTTTTTT
CDR3aa: CSVHSGLYTGELFF
abundance: .
v_gene: TRBV29-1
j_gene: TRBJ2-2
d_gene: .